This is a list of T cell receptor beta chains from one sample in a study of shared clonotypes between healthy human individuals. TCRdb keeps only in-frame clones here, not all; method: immunoSEQ multiplex PCR. The top ten hold 1.7% of the sample, which has millions of clones, approximately 94% seen once. Sequencing used naive CD8+ T cells from PBMCs. The origin of the receptors is a man between 18 and 35 years old in good health. Some clones in this sample may be carry-over from other donors' samples. Both conserved end residues are part of each CDR3. The order of the fields is V gene, clone size, D gene, J gene, CDR3 DNA, CDR3 protein. A D gene is named only where the DNA matches it firmly. A row's size may be missing; if present it is once, few, many or a size class.

v_gene: TRBV19
abundance: few
d_gene: .
j_gene: TRBJ1-1
CDR3nt: TGTGCCAGTCGCCCGGCGGGGGCCACTGAAGCTTTCTTT
CDR3aa: CASRPAGATEAFF

v_gene: TRBV5-4
abundance: .
d_gene: TRBD1
j_gene: TRBJ1-2
CDR3nt: TGTGCCAGCAGATTTGACAGGGTTAGTTATGGCTACACCTTC
CDR3aa: CASRFDRVSYGYTF

v_gene: TRBV28
abundance: .
d_gene: .
j_gene: TRBJ2-1
CDR3nt: TGTGCCAGCAGTCCCGGTCGTTACAATGAGCAGTTCTTC
CDR3aa: CASSPGRYNEQFF

v_gene: TRBV9
abundance: once
d_gene: .
j_gene: TRBJ2-1
CDR3nt: TGTGCCAGCAGCGTAAGTTCCGGCAATGAGCAGTTCTTC
CDR3aa: CASSVSSGNEQFF

v_gene: TRBV27
abundance: few
d_gene: .
j_gene: TRBJ2-7
CDR3nt: TGTGCCAGCACCCTAGGGGGCGAGCAGTACTTC
CDR3aa: CASTLGGEQYF

v_gene: TRBV29-1
abundance: .
d_gene: .
j_gene: TRBJ2-2
CDR3nt: TGCAGCGTTGGGAGGACTGGGAACACCGGGGAGCTGTTTTTT
CDR3aa: CSVGRTGNTGELFF

v_gene: TRBV10-3
abundance: .
d_gene: TRBD1
j_gene: TRBJ2-7
CDR3nt: TGTGCCACTTCTGGGGACAGGGCTTTAGCCGAGCAGTACTTC
CDR3aa: CATSGDRALAEQYF

v_gene: TRBV27
abundance: .
d_gene: .
j_gene: TRBJ1-1
CDR3nt: TGTGCCAGCAGTTCCCTTGGGGGAGCGACTGAAGCTTTCTTT
CDR3aa: CASSSLGGATEAFF

v_gene: TRBV13
abundance: .
d_gene: .
j_gene: TRBJ2-3
CDR3nt: TGTGCCAGCAGCTTAGGGGTAAATCCAGATACGCAGTATTTT
CDR3aa: CASSLGVNPDTQYF

v_gene: TRBV7-8
abundance: .
d_gene: .
j_gene: TRBJ1-5
CDR3nt: TGTGCCAGCAGCTCATTAAATCAGCCCCAGCATTTT
CDR3aa: CASSSLNQPQHF

v_gene: TRBV6-1
abundance: .
d_gene: .
j_gene: TRBJ2-5
CDR3nt: TGTGCCAGCAGTGAAGTCAGGGGCTCTGAGACCCAGTACTTC
CDR3aa: CASSEVRGSETQYF

v_gene: TRBV6-1
abundance: .
d_gene: .
j_gene: TRBJ2-7
CDR3nt: TGTGCCAGCAGGGAGGACAGATCCTACGAGCAGTACTTC
CDR3aa: CASREDRSYEQYF

v_gene: TRBV7-9
abundance: .
d_gene: .
j_gene: TRBJ1-1
CDR3nt: TGTGCCAGCAGCTTAGGTTGGGGTTCGGGGTGGGACACTGAAGCTTTCTTT
CDR3aa: CASSLGWGSGWDTEAFF

v_gene: TRBV11-1
abundance: .
d_gene: TRBD1
j_gene: TRBJ1-2
CDR3nt: TGTGCCAGCAGCCCCAGTTCGGTTCGTCGGACAGGGGCTAGCTATGGCTACACCTTC
CDR3aa: CASSPSSVRRTGASYGYTF

v_gene: TRBV9
abundance: .
d_gene: .
j_gene: TRBJ2-3
CDR3nt: TGTGCCAGCAGCGCCGCTGGGACCAACACAGATACGCAGTATTTT
CDR3aa: CASSAAGTNTDTQYF

v_gene: TRBV7-8
abundance: .
d_gene: .
j_gene: TRBJ2-7
CDR3nt: TGTGCCAGCAGCTTAGCGTCAGCCCCGTCGGTCCACGAGCAGTACTTC
CDR3aa: CASSLASAPSVHEQYF

v_gene: TRBV7-6
abundance: once
d_gene: .
j_gene: TRBJ1-1
CDR3nt: TGTGCCAGCAGCTTAGGAGGGGGGGCCAGCGCTGAAGCTTTCTTT
CDR3aa: CASSLGGGASAEAFF

v_gene: TRBV4-1
abundance: .
d_gene: .
j_gene: TRBJ1-1
CDR3nt: TGCGCCAGCAGCCTTCGGACAGCGAACACTGAAGCTTTCTTT
CDR3aa: CASSLRTANTEAFF

v_gene: TRBV9
abundance: .
d_gene: TRBD2
j_gene: TRBJ2-7
CDR3nt: TGTGCCAGCAGCGTAGATGGCGGGAGCGGCAACGAGCAGTACTTC
CDR3aa: CASSVDGGSGNEQYF

v_gene: TRBV6-7
abundance: .
d_gene: TRBD1
j_gene: TRBJ1-4
CDR3nt: TGTGCCAGCTGGGAATTTCGGGACAGGGGGCGGGTGGGTGAAAAACTGTTTTTT
CDR3aa: CASWEFRDRGRVGEKLFF

v_gene: TRBV29-1
abundance: .
d_gene: TRBD1
j_gene: TRBJ1-1
CDR3nt: TGCAGCGTTGTATCCGGACAGGGGCAAATCTTT
CDR3aa: CSVVSGQGQIF

v_gene: TRBV10-3
abundance: .
d_gene: TRBD1
j_gene: TRBJ2-7
CDR3nt: TGTGCCACCCAGGGACAGGGTATGTACGAGCAGTACTTC
CDR3aa: CATQGQGMYEQYF

v_gene: TRBV4-1
abundance: .
d_gene: .
j_gene: TRBJ1-5
CDR3nt: TGCGCCAGCAGCCAAGATTGGGGGGACGGACAGCCCCAGCATTTT
CDR3aa: CASSQDWGDGQPQHF

v_gene: TRBV2
abundance: .
d_gene: TRBD2
j_gene: TRBJ2-1
CDR3nt: TGTGCCAGCAGTGAAGCGCTTCTAGCGGGAGCCTACAATGAGCAGTTCTTC
CDR3aa: CASSEALLAGAYNEQFF

v_gene: TRBV6-5
abundance: .
d_gene: .
j_gene: TRBJ1-1
CDR3nt: TGTGCCAGCAGTTACGATGTTGGGGGCTTGAACACTGAAGCTTTCTTT
CDR3aa: CASSYDVGGLNTEAFF

v_gene: TRBV19
abundance: .
d_gene: TRBD2
j_gene: TRBJ2-3
CDR3nt: TGTGCCAGTAAACTAGCGGGAGGTCGAAGCCTTCCAGATACGCAGTATTTT
CDR3aa: CASKLAGGRSLPDTQYF

v_gene: TRBV27
abundance: once
d_gene: .
j_gene: TRBJ2-3
CDR3nt: TGTGCCAGTGGGGTAAGGATCCCCACAGATACGCAGTATTTT
CDR3aa: CASGVRIPTDTQYF

v_gene: TRBV7-3
abundance: .
d_gene: .
j_gene: TRBJ2-7
CDR3nt: TGTGCCAGCAGCTTAACGGCCGGATACGAGCAGTACTTC
CDR3aa: CASSLTAGYEQYF

v_gene: TRBV28
abundance: .
d_gene: TRBD1
j_gene: TRBJ2-7
CDR3nt: TGTGCCAGCAGTTTAGCCAGGGGGACCTACGAGCAGTACTTC
CDR3aa: CASSLARGTYEQYF

v_gene: TRBV5-1
abundance: .
d_gene: TRBD2
j_gene: TRBJ2-2
CDR3nt: TGCGCCAGCAGCTTTGGACTAGCGGGAACCGGGGAGCTGTTTTTT
CDR3aa: CASSFGLAGTGELFF

v_gene: TRBV2
abundance: .
d_gene: .
j_gene: TRBJ2-5
CDR3nt: TGTGCCAGCAGAGGGAACCCGGCGGCCCCACTCCAAGAGACCCAGTACTTC
CDR3aa: CASRGNPAAPLQETQYF

v_gene: TRBV11-2
abundance: .
d_gene: .
j_gene: TRBJ2-5
CDR3nt: TGTGCCAGCAGCTTAGAGGCGTCCTGGCGGGAGACCCAGTACTTC
CDR3aa: CASSLEASWRETQYF

v_gene: TRBV7-8
abundance: .
d_gene: .
j_gene: TRBJ2-4
CDR3nt: TGTGCCAGCAGCCCATATAGAGGGGCCCCAGGGGCCAAAAACATTCAGTACTTC
CDR3aa: CASSPYRGAPGAKNIQYF

v_gene: TRBV2
abundance: .
d_gene: TRBD1
j_gene: TRBJ1-2
CDR3nt: TGTGCCAGCAGACTGACAGGGGGCCTTCTCTATGGCTACACCTTC
CDR3aa: CASRLTGGLLYGYTF

v_gene: TRBV5-6
abundance: .
d_gene: .
j_gene: TRBJ1-2
CDR3nt: TGTGCCAGCAGCTTCCGGGACCCACCGAGCTATGGCTACACCTTC
CDR3aa: CASSFRDPPSYGYTF

v_gene: TRBV7-9
abundance: .
d_gene: TRBD1
j_gene: TRBJ2-7
CDR3nt: TGTGCCAGCAGCCCCCCTGGACAGGGTGCCTACGAGCAGTACTTC
CDR3aa: CASSPPGQGAYEQYF

v_gene: TRBV27
abundance: .
d_gene: .
j_gene: TRBJ1-1
CDR3nt: TGTGCCAGCAGCTTGACCCCTAAAAGGGGCACTGAAGCTTTCTTT
CDR3aa: CASSLTPKRGTEAFF

v_gene: TRBV2
abundance: .
d_gene: TRBD1
j_gene: TRBJ2-3
CDR3nt: TGTGCCAGCAGTGATGGGACAGTGAGAACAGATACGCAGTATTTT
CDR3aa: CASSDGTVRTDTQYF

v_gene: TRBV28
abundance: .
d_gene: .
j_gene: TRBJ1-5
CDR3nt: TGTGCCAGCAGCCAAGGGGACAATCAGCCCCAGCATTTT
CDR3aa: CASSQGDNQPQHF

v_gene: TRBV4-1
abundance: .
d_gene: TRBD2
j_gene: TRBJ2-4
CDR3nt: TGCGCCAGCAGCCAAAGAAATAGCGGGAGGGGAAACATTCAGTACTTC
CDR3aa: CASSQRNSGRGNIQYF

v_gene: TRBV27
abundance: .
d_gene: .
j_gene: TRBJ2-7
CDR3nt: TGTGCCAGCAGTGGCACAGGCCCCGAGCAGTACTTC
CDR3aa: CASSGTGPEQYF

v_gene: TRBV28
abundance: .
d_gene: .
j_gene: TRBJ2-7
CDR3nt: TGTGCCAGCAGTCCAACAGGGATGGGAGGGGGAGGGCAGTACTTC
CDR3aa: CASSPTGMGGGGQYF

v_gene: TRBV25-1
abundance: .
d_gene: TRBD2
j_gene: TRBJ2-1
CDR3nt: TGTGCCAGCAGCTTGGGACTAGCGGCATACAATGAGCAGTTCTTC
CDR3aa: CASSLGLAAYNEQFF

v_gene: TRBV28
abundance: .
d_gene: .
j_gene: TRBJ2-1
CDR3nt: TGTGCCAGCAGTTTTCAGGGCCCCCCCTACAATGAGCAGTTCTTC
CDR3aa: CASSFQGPPYNEQFF

v_gene: TRBV7-9
abundance: .
d_gene: .
j_gene: TRBJ2-6
CDR3nt: TGTGCCAGCAGCGGAAAGCGGGACAGATTCTCTGGGGCCAACGTCCTGACTTTC
CDR3aa: CASSGKRDRFSGANVLTF

v_gene: TRBV13
abundance: .
d_gene: .
j_gene: TRBJ1-2
CDR3nt: TGTGCCAGCAGCCCACAGGATTATGGCTACACCTTC
CDR3aa: CASSPQDYGYTF

v_gene: TRBV5-1
abundance: .
d_gene: .
j_gene: TRBJ1-2
CDR3nt: TGCGCCAGCAGCTTGGGTGGGGACCTTTGGGACTATGGCTACACCTTC
CDR3aa: CASSLGGDLWDYGYTF

v_gene: TRBV27
abundance: .
d_gene: .
j_gene: TRBJ1-2
CDR3nt: TGTGCCAGCAGTTTCTTGGGAGAAAGCTATGGCTACACCTTC
CDR3aa: CASSFLGESYGYTF

v_gene: TRBV15
abundance: .
d_gene: TRBD2
j_gene: TRBJ2-7
CDR3nt: TGTGCCACCAGCCCAGTAGTGGGGACTAGCTCCGTGGAGCAGTACTTC
CDR3aa: CATSPVVGTSSVEQYF

v_gene: TRBV6-1
abundance: .
d_gene: .
j_gene: TRBJ2-1
CDR3nt: TGTGCCAGCAGTGAAGGGCAGACTCCACTTTATGATGAGCAGTTCTTC
CDR3aa: CASSEGQTPLYDEQFF

v_gene: TRBV5-1
abundance: .
d_gene: .
j_gene: TRBJ2-7
CDR3nt: TGCGCCAGCAGCCTCGGACCGCCTTACGAGCAGTACTTC
CDR3aa: CASSLGPPYEQYF

v_gene: TRBV10-3
abundance: .
d_gene: .
j_gene: TRBJ1-2
CDR3nt: TGTGCCACTGACGATATTGACGGAGACAACTATGGCTACACCTTC
CDR3aa: CATDDIDGDNYGYTF

v_gene: TRBV6-1
abundance: .
d_gene: TRBD2
j_gene: TRBJ2-1
CDR3nt: TGTGCCAGCAGTTCTAGCGGGAGAGCCGGCAATGAGCAGTTCTTC
CDR3aa: CASSSSGRAGNEQFF

v_gene: TRBV9
abundance: .
d_gene: .
j_gene: TRBJ2-7
CDR3nt: TGTGCCAGCAGCGTAGCGGGATACGAGCAGTACTTC
CDR3aa: CASSVAGYEQYF

v_gene: TRBV7-9
abundance: .
d_gene: .
j_gene: TRBJ1-4
CDR3nt: TGTGCCAGCAGCCTTATGACAGCAACTAATGAAAAACTGTTTTTT
CDR3aa: CASSLMTATNEKLFF

v_gene: TRBV29-1
abundance: .
d_gene: .
j_gene: TRBJ2-3
CDR3nt: TGCAGCGTTGATTTAGAGGGAAGCGCAGATACGCAGTATTTT
CDR3aa: CSVDLEGSADTQYF

v_gene: TRBV9
abundance: .
d_gene: .
j_gene: TRBJ2-7
CDR3nt: TGTGCCAGCAGGCGGATCAAGGAGATATACGAGCAGTACTTC
CDR3aa: CASRRIKEIYEQYF

v_gene: TRBV27
abundance: .
d_gene: TRBD1
j_gene: TRBJ1-2
CDR3nt: TGTGCCAGCAGTTTATATGAAATACCCAGGACAGGGGTTTATGGCTACACCTTC
CDR3aa: CASSLYEIPRTGVYGYTF

v_gene: TRBV2
abundance: .
d_gene: TRBD2
j_gene: TRBJ2-1
CDR3nt: TGTGCCAGCAGAATTCCTAGCGGGCAGTACAATGAGCAGTTCTTC
CDR3aa: CASRIPSGQYNEQFF

v_gene: TRBV6-1
abundance: .
d_gene: .
j_gene: TRBJ1-3
CDR3nt: TGTGCCAGCCGTGGACCTCAGACCGTTGGAAACACCATATATTTT
CDR3aa: CASRGPQTVGNTIYF